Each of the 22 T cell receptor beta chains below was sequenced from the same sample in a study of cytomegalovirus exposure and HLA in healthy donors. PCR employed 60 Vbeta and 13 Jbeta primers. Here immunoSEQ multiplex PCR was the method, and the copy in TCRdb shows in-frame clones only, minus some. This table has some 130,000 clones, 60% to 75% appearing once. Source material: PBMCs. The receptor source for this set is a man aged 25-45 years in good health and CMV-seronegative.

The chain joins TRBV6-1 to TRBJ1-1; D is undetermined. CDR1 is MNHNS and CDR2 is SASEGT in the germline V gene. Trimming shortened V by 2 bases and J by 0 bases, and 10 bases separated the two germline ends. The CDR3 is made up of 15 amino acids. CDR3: CASSESGGMNTEAFF. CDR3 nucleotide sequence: TGTGCCAGCAGTGAATCGGGAGGCATGAACACTGAAGCTTTCTTT.

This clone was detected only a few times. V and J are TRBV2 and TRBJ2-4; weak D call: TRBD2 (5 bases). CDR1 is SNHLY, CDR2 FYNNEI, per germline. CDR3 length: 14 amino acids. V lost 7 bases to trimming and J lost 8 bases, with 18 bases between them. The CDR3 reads CASTEGAAHDIQYF. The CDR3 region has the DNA TGTGCCAGCACCGAGGGAGCGGCGCACGACATTCAGTACTTC.

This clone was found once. CDR3 protein: CASSSGTSGIYEQYF. The CDR3, as DNA: TGTGCCAGCAGCTCTGGGACTAGCGGAATCTACGAGCAGTACTTC. This sequence joins TRBV5-4 and TRBJ2-7, with 11 bases matching TRBD2. The CDR3 has 15 amino acids. With V trimmed by 3 bases and J by 3 bases, 5 bases remained unmatched. Germline V gene sequence: CDR1 SGHNT, CDR2 YYREEE (reference sequence).

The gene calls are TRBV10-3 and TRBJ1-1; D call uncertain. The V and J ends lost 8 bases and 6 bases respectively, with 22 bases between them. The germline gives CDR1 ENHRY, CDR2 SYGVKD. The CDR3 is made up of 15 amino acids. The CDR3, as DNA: TGTGCCATCGGGCAATCAATGGCCCCCGGGGCTGAAGCTTTCTTT. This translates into CAIGQSMAPGAEAFF.

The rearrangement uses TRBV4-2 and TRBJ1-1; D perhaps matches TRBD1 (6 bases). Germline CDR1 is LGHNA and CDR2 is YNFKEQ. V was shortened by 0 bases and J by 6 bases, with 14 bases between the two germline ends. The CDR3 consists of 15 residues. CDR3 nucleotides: TGTGCCAGCAGCCAAGATTCAGGGGCGAGTGCTGAAGCTTTCTTT. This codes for CASSQDSGASAEAFF.

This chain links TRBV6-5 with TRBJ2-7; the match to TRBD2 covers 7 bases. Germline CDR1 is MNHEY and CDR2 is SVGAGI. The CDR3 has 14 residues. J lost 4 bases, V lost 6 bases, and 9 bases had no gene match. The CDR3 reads CASRRVSGSYEQYF. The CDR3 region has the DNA TGTGCCAGCAGAAGGGTTAGCGGGTCATACGAGCAGTACTTC.

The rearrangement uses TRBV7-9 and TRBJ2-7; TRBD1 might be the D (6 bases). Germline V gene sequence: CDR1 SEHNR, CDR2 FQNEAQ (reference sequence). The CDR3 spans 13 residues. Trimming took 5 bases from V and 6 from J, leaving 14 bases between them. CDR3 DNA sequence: TGTGCCAGCAGCGTAAACCGACAGGCCGAGCAGTACTTC. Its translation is CASSVNRQAEQYF.

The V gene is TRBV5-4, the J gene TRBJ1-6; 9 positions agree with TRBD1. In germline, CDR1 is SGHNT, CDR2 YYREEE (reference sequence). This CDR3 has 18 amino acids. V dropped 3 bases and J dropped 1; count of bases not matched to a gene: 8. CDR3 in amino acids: CASSSGGQGQSYNSPLHF. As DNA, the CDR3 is TGTGCCAGCAGCTCCGGAGGACAGGGGCAGTCCTATAATTCACCCCTCCACTTT.

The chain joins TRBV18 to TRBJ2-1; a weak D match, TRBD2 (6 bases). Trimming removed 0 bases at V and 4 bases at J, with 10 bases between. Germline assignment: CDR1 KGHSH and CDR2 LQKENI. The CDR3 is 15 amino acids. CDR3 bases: TGTGCCAGCTCACCACCCGGGGACTCTTACAATGAGCAGTTCTTC. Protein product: CASSPPGDSYNEQFF.

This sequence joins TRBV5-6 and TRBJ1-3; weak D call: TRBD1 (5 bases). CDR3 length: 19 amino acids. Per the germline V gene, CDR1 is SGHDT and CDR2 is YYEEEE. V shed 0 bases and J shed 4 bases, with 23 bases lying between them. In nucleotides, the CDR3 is TGTGCCAGCAGCTTGGTAAGCGGGGGACCTATATCGATCGGAAACACCATATATTTT. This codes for CASSLVSGGPISIGNTIYF.

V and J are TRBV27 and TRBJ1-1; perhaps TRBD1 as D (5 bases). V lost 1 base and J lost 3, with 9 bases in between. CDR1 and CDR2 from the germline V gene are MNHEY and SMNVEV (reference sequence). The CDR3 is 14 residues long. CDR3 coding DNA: TGTGCCAGCAGTTTATGGGGGAGGGACACTGAAGCTTTCTTT. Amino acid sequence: CASSLWGRDTEAFF.

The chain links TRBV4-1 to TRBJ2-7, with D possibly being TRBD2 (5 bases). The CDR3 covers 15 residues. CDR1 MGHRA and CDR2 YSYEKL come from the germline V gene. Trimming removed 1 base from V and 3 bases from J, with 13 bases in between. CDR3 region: CASSQGLAADYEQYF. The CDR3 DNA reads TGCGCCAGCAGCCAAGGTCTAGCAGCCGACTACGAGCAGTACTTC.

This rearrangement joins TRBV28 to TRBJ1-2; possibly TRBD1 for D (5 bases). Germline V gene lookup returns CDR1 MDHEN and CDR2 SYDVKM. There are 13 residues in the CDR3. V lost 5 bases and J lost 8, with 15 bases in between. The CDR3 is CASSLGRGPGYTF. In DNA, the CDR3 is TGTGCCAGCAGTCTGGGGAGGGGACCAGGCTACACCTTC.

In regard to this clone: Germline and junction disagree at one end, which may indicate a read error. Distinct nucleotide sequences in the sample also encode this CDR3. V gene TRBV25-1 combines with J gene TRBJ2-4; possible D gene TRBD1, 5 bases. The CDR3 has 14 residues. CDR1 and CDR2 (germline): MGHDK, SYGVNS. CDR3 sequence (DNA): TGTGCCAGCAGCCCGGGCAGGGAAGATAACATTCAGTATTTC. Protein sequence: CASSPGREDNIQYF.

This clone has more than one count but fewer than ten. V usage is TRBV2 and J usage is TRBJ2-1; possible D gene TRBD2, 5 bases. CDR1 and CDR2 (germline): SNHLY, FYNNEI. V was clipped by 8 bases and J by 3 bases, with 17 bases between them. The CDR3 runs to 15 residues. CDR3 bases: TGTGCCAGCGCAGAGTTACTAGGTGTCTACAATGAGCAGTTCTTC. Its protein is CASAELLGVYNEQFF.

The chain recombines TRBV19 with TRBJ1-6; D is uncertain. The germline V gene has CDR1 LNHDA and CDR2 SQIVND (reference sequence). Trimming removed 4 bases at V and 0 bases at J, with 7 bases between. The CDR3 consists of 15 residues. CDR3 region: CASSTMSSYNSPLHF. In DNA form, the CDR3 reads TGTGCCAGTAGTACCATGAGCTCCTATAATTCACCCCTCCACTTT. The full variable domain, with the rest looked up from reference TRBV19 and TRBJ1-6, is DGGITQSPKYLFRKEGQNVTLSCEQNLNHDAMYWYRQDPGQGLRLIYYSQIVNDFQKGDIAEGYSVSREKKESFPLTVTSAQKNPTAFYLCASSTMSSYNSPLHFGNGTRLTVT.

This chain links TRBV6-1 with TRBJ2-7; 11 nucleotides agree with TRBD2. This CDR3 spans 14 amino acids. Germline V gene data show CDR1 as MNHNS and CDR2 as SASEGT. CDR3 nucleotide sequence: TGTGCTAGCGGGAGGGAGCCGGGTCTAAACGAGCAGTACTTC. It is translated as CASGREPGLNEQYF.

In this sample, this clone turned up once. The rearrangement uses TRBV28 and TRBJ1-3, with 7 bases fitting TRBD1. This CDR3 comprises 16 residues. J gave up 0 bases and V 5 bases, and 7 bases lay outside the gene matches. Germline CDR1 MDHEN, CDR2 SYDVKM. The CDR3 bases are TGTGCCAGCAGTCGGACAGGTTCCGGCTCTGGAAACACCATATATTTT. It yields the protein CASSRTGSGSGNTIYF.

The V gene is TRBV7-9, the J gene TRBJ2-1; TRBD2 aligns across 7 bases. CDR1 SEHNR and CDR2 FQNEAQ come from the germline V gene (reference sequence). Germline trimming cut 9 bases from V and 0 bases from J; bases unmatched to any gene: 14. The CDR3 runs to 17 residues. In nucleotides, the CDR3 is TGTGCCAGTTCCCTTTGGGGGGGAGCGCCCTCCTACAATGAGCAGTTCTTC. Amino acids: CASSLWGGAPSYNEQFF.

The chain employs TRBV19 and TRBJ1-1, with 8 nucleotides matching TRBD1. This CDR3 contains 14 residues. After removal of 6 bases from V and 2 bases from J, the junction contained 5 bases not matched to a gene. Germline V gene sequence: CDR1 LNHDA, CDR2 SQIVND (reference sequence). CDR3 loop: CASSVQGGNTEAFF. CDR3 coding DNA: TGTGCCAGTAGCGTACAGGGGGGAAACACTGAAGCTTTCTTT.

CDR3 sequence: CASSLGVGERLAHGYTF. The CDR3 DNA reads TGCGCCAGCAGCTTGGGGGTCGGGGAAAGGTTGGCACATGGCTACACCTTC. The chain carries TRBV5-1 and TRBJ1-2; D is unclear. The CDR3 sequence is 17 residues long. Trimming removed 0 bases at V and 6 bases at J, with 21 bases between. Germline CDR1 and CDR2: SGHRS and YFSETQ.

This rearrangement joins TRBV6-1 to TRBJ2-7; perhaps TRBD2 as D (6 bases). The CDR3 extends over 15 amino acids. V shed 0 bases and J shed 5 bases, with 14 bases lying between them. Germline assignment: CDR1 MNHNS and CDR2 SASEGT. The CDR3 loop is CASSEAGVGGDEQYF. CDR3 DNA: TGTGCCAGCAGTGAAGCTGGGGTGGGGGGTGACGAGCAGTACTTC.